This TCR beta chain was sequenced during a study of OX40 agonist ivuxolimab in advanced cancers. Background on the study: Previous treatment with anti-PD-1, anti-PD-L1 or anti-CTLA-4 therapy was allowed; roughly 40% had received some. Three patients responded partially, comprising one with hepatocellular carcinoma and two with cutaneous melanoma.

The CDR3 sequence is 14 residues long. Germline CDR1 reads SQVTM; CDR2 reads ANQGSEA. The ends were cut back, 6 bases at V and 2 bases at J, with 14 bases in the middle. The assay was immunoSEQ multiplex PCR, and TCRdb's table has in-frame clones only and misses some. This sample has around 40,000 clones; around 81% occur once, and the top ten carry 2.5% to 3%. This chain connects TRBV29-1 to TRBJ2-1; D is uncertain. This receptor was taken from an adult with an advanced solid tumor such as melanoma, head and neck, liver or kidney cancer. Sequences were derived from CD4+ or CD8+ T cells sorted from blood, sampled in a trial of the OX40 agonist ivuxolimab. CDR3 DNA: TGCAGCGTCCCAAAGAGAGGCACCTACAATGAGCAGTTCTTC. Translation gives CSVPKRGTYNEQFF.